The rows below give T cell receptor beta chains drawn from one sample of a study of blood T cell repertoires in COVID-19. Generated by immunoSEQ multiplex PCR, the TCRdb table keeps only in-frame clones and is missing some. The data hold more than 50,000 clones, with 90% observed a single time. Sequencing input: peripheral blood. The receptors here all came from a man aged 55 to 70 with active COVID-19. The CDR3 runs from the conserved cysteine through the conserved F or W. Each record gives: CDR3 DNA, CDR3 protein, clone size, V gene, D gene, J gene. A D gene is named only where the DNA matches it firmly. Rows give clone size only sometimes, using once, few, many, or a class for an expanded clone.

cdr3_nt: TGTGCCAGCAGTTACTCTCCAGCGGGGTGGAATGAGCAGTTCTTC; cdr3_aa: CASSYSPAGWNEQFF; clone_size: .; v_call: TRBV6-5; d_call: TRBD2; j_call: TRBJ2-1
cdr3_nt: TGTACCAGCAGCTTCTCACCGGACAGGGGGTTCTTAACTTATGGCTACACCTTC; cdr3_aa: CTSSFSPDRGFLTYGYTF; clone_size: .; v_call: TRBV5-5; d_call: TRBD1; j_call: TRBJ1-2
cdr3_nt: TGTGCCAGCAGCTCCCGGTCCTCTTATGGCTACACCTTC; cdr3_aa: CASSSRSSYGYTF; clone_size: medium-sized; v_call: TRBV7-8; d_call: .; j_call: TRBJ1-2
cdr3_nt: TGTGCCAGCAGTTACTCACAAGGAGGACAGCCCCGTTGGGACTATGGCTACACCTTC; cdr3_aa: CASSYSQGGQPRWDYGYTF; clone_size: .; v_call: TRBV6-2/TRBV6-3; d_call: .; j_call: TRBJ1-2
cdr3_nt: TGTGCCAGCAGCTTGCCCCCCTGGAACTTACTAGTTGCGGCAGATACGCAGTATTTT; cdr3_aa: CASSLPPWNLLVAADTQYF; clone_size: .; v_call: TRBV5-6; d_call: .; j_call: TRBJ2-3
cdr3_nt: TGTGCCAGCAGCCAAGAACAGAATCAGCCCCAGCATTTT; cdr3_aa: CASSQEQNQPQHF; clone_size: .; v_call: TRBV4-2; d_call: .; j_call: TRBJ1-5
cdr3_nt: TGCGCCAGCATGTTGCGGGGGAACACCGGGGAGCTGTTTTTT; cdr3_aa: CASMLRGNTGELFF; clone_size: once; v_call: TRBV5-1; d_call: .; j_call: TRBJ2-2
cdr3_nt: TGCGCCAGCAGCTTTCCGGGGAACACCGGGGAGCTGTTTTTT; cdr3_aa: CASSFPGNTGELFF; clone_size: .; v_call: TRBV5-1; d_call: .; j_call: TRBJ2-2
cdr3_nt: TGTGCAAGTCGCTTTCACCCACCCGCTTTATATCTCGTTCGGGGGGTCCCTACAGATACGCAGTATTTT; cdr3_aa: CASRFHPPALYLVRGVPTDTQYF; clone_size: few; v_call: TRBV12-2; d_call: .; j_call: TRBJ2-3
cdr3_nt: TGTGCCAGCAGCTTAGGGGTCGGGGTGGATGAGCAGTTCTTC; cdr3_aa: CASSLGVGVDEQFF; clone_size: few; v_call: TRBV11-3; d_call: .; j_call: TRBJ2-1
cdr3_nt: TGTGCCAGCAGTTACTGGGGCAGTAGCGAGCAGTACTTC; cdr3_aa: CASSYWGSSEQYF; clone_size: .; v_call: TRBV6-5; d_call: .; j_call: TRBJ2-7
cdr3_nt: TGTGCCAGCAGCCAAATGGGACAGGGCCGGGGCACAGATACGCAGTATTTT; cdr3_aa: CASSQMGQGRGTDTQYF; clone_size: .; v_call: TRBV14; d_call: TRBD1; j_call: TRBJ2-3
cdr3_nt: TGCGCCAGCAGCTCCAACTCCGCCTACGAGCAGTACTTC; cdr3_aa: CASSSNSAYEQYF; clone_size: .; v_call: TRBV5-1; d_call: .; j_call: TRBJ2-7
cdr3_nt: TGTGCCAGCTCACCAACAGGGTTTTCGGATAATTCACCCCTCCACTTT; cdr3_aa: CASSPTGFSDNSPLHF; clone_size: .; v_call: TRBV18; d_call: .; j_call: TRBJ1-6
cdr3_nt: TGTGCCAGCAGCCGCAGTAAGATGAACACTGAAGCTTTCTTT; cdr3_aa: CASSRSKMNTEAFF; clone_size: many; v_call: TRBV25-1; d_call: .; j_call: TRBJ1-1
cdr3_nt: TGTGCCAGCAGATCCAGGGGATCAGATACGCAGTATTTT; cdr3_aa: CASRSRGSDTQYF; clone_size: .; v_call: TRBV2; d_call: .; j_call: TRBJ2-3
cdr3_nt: TGTGCCAGTAGTCTTCCGGGACTAGCGGATGCGCAGTTCTTC; cdr3_aa: CASSLPGLADAQFF; clone_size: .; v_call: TRBV19; d_call: TRBD2; j_call: TRBJ2-1
cdr3_nt: TGTGCCAGCAGTTACTCAGGACAGAGCTCTGGAAACACCATATATTTT; cdr3_aa: CASSYSGQSSGNTIYF; clone_size: .; v_call: TRBV6-5; d_call: .; j_call: TRBJ1-3
cdr3_nt: TGTGCCAGCAGTTTCAGGGGGGATAACACTGAAGCTTTCTTT; cdr3_aa: CASSFRGDNTEAFF; clone_size: .; v_call: TRBV6-6; d_call: TRBD1; j_call: TRBJ1-1
cdr3_nt: TGTGCCAGCAGCGCGACAGGAACGAACACTGAAGCTTTCTTT; cdr3_aa: CASSATGTNTEAFF; clone_size: .; v_call: TRBV9; d_call: .; j_call: TRBJ1-1
cdr3_nt: TGTGCCAGCAGTCCGCGGGGGGATACGCAGTATTTT; cdr3_aa: CASSPRGDTQYF; clone_size: .; v_call: TRBV28; d_call: TRBD2; j_call: TRBJ2-3
cdr3_nt: TGTGCCAGCAGCTCCAACAGGGCCTCCTACGAGCAGTACTTC; cdr3_aa: CASSSNRASYEQYF; clone_size: .; v_call: TRBV7-2; d_call: .; j_call: TRBJ2-7
cdr3_nt: TGTGCCAGCAGGCTTCTAGCGGGAGTTGGAGATACGCAGTATTTT; cdr3_aa: CASRLLAGVGDTQYF; clone_size: .; v_call: TRBV7-2; d_call: TRBD2; j_call: TRBJ2-3
cdr3_nt: TGCGCCAGCAGCTTGGAGTTCGGGACTAGCGGGACCGGGGGGTTCTTC; cdr3_aa: CASSLEFGTSGTGGFF; clone_size: .; v_call: TRBV5-1; d_call: TRBD2; j_call: TRBJ2-1
cdr3_nt: TGCAGTGCTAGTCGGCGACGTCAGCTAGCGGGTGACACAGATACGCAGTATTTT; cdr3_aa: CSASRRRQLAGDTDTQYF; clone_size: .; v_call: TRBV20-1; d_call: TRBD2; j_call: TRBJ2-3
cdr3_nt: TGTGCCAGCAGCTTAGGGGGAGGCGGCTACACCTTC; cdr3_aa: CASSLGGGGYTF; clone_size: .; v_call: TRBV7-9; d_call: .; j_call: TRBJ1-2
cdr3_nt: TGTGCCAGCAGCTCAGGGGGATCCGGGGAGCTGTTTTTT; cdr3_aa: CASSSGGSGELFF; clone_size: .; v_call: TRBV5-4; d_call: TRBD1; j_call: TRBJ2-2
cdr3_nt: TGCGCCAGCAGCCAAGATATGGCGGCTGGGGCCAACGTCCTGACTTTC; cdr3_aa: CASSQDMAAGANVLTF; clone_size: few; v_call: TRBV4-3; d_call: .; j_call: TRBJ2-6
cdr3_nt: TGTGCCAGCTCGTTAACAGGGGATTCACCCCTCCACTTT; cdr3_aa: CASSLTGDSPLHF; clone_size: .; v_call: TRBV18; d_call: TRBD1; j_call: TRBJ1-6
cdr3_nt: TGTGCCAGCAGACGACTAGCGGGAAGAGCCGGGGAGCTGTTTTTT; cdr3_aa: CASRRLAGRAGELFF; clone_size: .; v_call: TRBV2; d_call: TRBD2; j_call: TRBJ2-2
cdr3_nt: TGTGCCAGCAGCGTAGGGGGACAGGGAGCCACTGAAGCTTTCTTT; cdr3_aa: CASSVGGQGATEAFF; clone_size: .; v_call: TRBV9; d_call: TRBD1; j_call: TRBJ1-1
cdr3_nt: TGTGCCGGAGGACAGTCTGGAAACACCATATATTTT; cdr3_aa: CAGGQSGNTIYF; clone_size: .; v_call: TRBV7-9; d_call: .; j_call: TRBJ1-3
cdr3_nt: TGTGCCAGCTCACCGTACGTGCACTTAACCTACAATGAGCAGTTCTTC; cdr3_aa: CASSPYVHLTYNEQFF; clone_size: .; v_call: TRBV18; d_call: .; j_call: TRBJ2-1
cdr3_nt: TGTGCCAGCCGGACAGGTCCCCGTCTGGGGGCCAACGTCCTGACTTTC; cdr3_aa: CASRTGPRLGANVLTF; clone_size: .; v_call: TRBV5-5; d_call: TRBD1; j_call: TRBJ2-6
cdr3_nt: TGTGCCAGCAAACAGGGGATGGTCGGGGAGCTGTTTTTT; cdr3_aa: CASKQGMVGELFF; clone_size: .; v_call: TRBV11-1; d_call: TRBD1; j_call: TRBJ2-2
cdr3_nt: TGTGCCAGCAGCTTAGGCACTCACGAGCAGTACTTC; cdr3_aa: CASSLGTHEQYF; clone_size: .; v_call: TRBV11-2; d_call: .; j_call: TRBJ2-7
cdr3_nt: TGTGCCAGCAGTTCATCCGGGACAGGGGACTCCTACGAGCAGTACTTC; cdr3_aa: CASSSSGTGDSYEQYF; clone_size: .; v_call: TRBV27; d_call: TRBD1; j_call: TRBJ2-7
cdr3_nt: TGTGCCAGCAGCTTATCCGTCAGAAACACCGGGGAGCTGTTTTTT; cdr3_aa: CASSLSVRNTGELFF; clone_size: once; v_call: TRBV5-8; d_call: .; j_call: TRBJ2-2
cdr3_nt: TGTGCCAGTAGGGATAGGGGGCGCGGGGAGACCCAGTACTTC; cdr3_aa: CASRDRGRGETQYF; clone_size: .; v_call: TRBV19; d_call: TRBD1; j_call: TRBJ2-5
cdr3_nt: TGTGCCAGCAGCCCTTCTAGCGGGGGGGCCAATGAGCAGTTCTTC; cdr3_aa: CASSPSSGGANEQFF; clone_size: .; v_call: TRBV3-1/TRBV3-2; d_call: TRBD2; j_call: TRBJ2-1
cdr3_nt: TGTGCCAGCCTATCCCCAGAGGAGGGGTTCAGGGACAATCAGCCCCAGCATTTT; cdr3_aa: CASLSPEEGFRDNQPQHF; clone_size: .; v_call: TRBV2; d_call: .; j_call: TRBJ1-5
cdr3_nt: TGTGCCAGCAGCCGAGACAGGGAAGCTAACTATGGCTACACCTTC; cdr3_aa: CASSRDREANYGYTF; clone_size: .; v_call: TRBV4-2; d_call: TRBD1; j_call: TRBJ1-2
cdr3_nt: TGTGCCAGCAGCTTGCGGGTAGAGACCCAGTACTTC; cdr3_aa: CASSLRVETQYF; clone_size: .; v_call: TRBV7-9; d_call: .; j_call: TRBJ2-5
cdr3_nt: TGCGCCAGCAGCTTGGCAGGGGGCGAAGAGACCCAGTACTTC; cdr3_aa: CASSLAGGEETQYF; clone_size: .; v_call: TRBV5-1; d_call: TRBD1; j_call: TRBJ2-5
cdr3_nt: TGCGCCAGCAGCCCTGGAGGGAACAACTATGGCTACACCTTC; cdr3_aa: CASSPGGNNYGYTF; clone_size: .; v_call: TRBV5-1; d_call: .; j_call: TRBJ1-2
cdr3_nt: TGCGCCACCAAAATAGGGACAGGGCGAGGAGGTCTGCCTTTCTTT; cdr3_aa: CATKIGTGRGGLPFF; clone_size: .; v_call: TRBV4-1; d_call: TRBD1; j_call: TRBJ1-1
cdr3_nt: TGTGCCAGCAGTCCAGCGGGCCTCTCCTACAATGAGCAGTTCTTC; cdr3_aa: CASSPAGLSYNEQFF; clone_size: .; v_call: TRBV5-4; d_call: .; j_call: TRBJ2-1
cdr3_nt: TGTGCCAGCAGTTACAGGGCGGGATCTCTGAGTAATGAGCAGTTCTTC; cdr3_aa: CASSYRAGSLSNEQFF; clone_size: .; v_call: TRBV6-2/TRBV6-3; d_call: .; j_call: TRBJ2-1
cdr3_nt: TGTGCCAGCAGCCGAGCAGGTGAGAACTACGAGCAGTACTTC; cdr3_aa: CASSRAGENYEQYF; clone_size: once; v_call: TRBV27; d_call: .; j_call: TRBJ2-7
cdr3_nt: TGTGCCAGCAGCTTTATAGAGGCGGGAGGCGGGAGCACCGGGGAGCTGTTTTTT; cdr3_aa: CASSFIEAGGGSTGELFF; clone_size: once; v_call: TRBV7-2; d_call: TRBD2; j_call: TRBJ2-2
cdr3_nt: TGCAGTCTGAGGGGGGAACAGCGGGGTAAGAATGAGCAGTTCTTC; cdr3_aa: CSLRGEQRGKNEQFF; clone_size: once; v_call: TRBV29-1; d_call: .; j_call: TRBJ2-1
cdr3_nt: TGTGCCAGCAGTTCGGGGACTAGCAGGCCCCTAGCCAAAAACATTCAGTACTTC; cdr3_aa: CASSSGTSRPLAKNIQYF; clone_size: .; v_call: TRBV6-2/TRBV6-3; d_call: TRBD2; j_call: TRBJ2-4
cdr3_nt: TGTGCCAGCAGCCAATATACTAGCGGGAGCAAGGCTGAGCAGTTCTTC; cdr3_aa: CASSQYTSGSKAEQFF; clone_size: .; v_call: TRBV4-2; d_call: TRBD2; j_call: TRBJ2-1
cdr3_nt: TGTGCCAGCAGCCAAGAGATACAGCAGTATGGCTACACCTTC; cdr3_aa: CASSQEIQQYGYTF; clone_size: .; v_call: TRBV3-1/TRBV3-2; d_call: .; j_call: TRBJ1-2
cdr3_nt: TGTGCCAGCAGTGAAGCGGTGGCACTGGGGTACGCGGGAGGTAATTACGAGCAGTACTTC; cdr3_aa: CASSEAVALGYAGGNYEQYF; clone_size: .; v_call: TRBV6-1; d_call: TRBD2; j_call: TRBJ2-7
cdr3_nt: TGTGCCAGCAGCTTACAACAGGGATCGAACACTGAAGCTTTCTTT; cdr3_aa: CASSLQQGSNTEAFF; clone_size: .; v_call: TRBV11-2; d_call: .; j_call: TRBJ1-1
cdr3_nt: TGTGCCAGCCAAAAGGGGGCCAAAAACATTCAGTACTTC; cdr3_aa: CASQKGAKNIQYF; clone_size: .; v_call: TRBV6-5; d_call: .; j_call: TRBJ2-4
cdr3_nt: TGCAGCGTTTACGCTAGCGGGGGTTTCGGGGAGCTGTTTTTT; cdr3_aa: CSVYASGGFGELFF; clone_size: few; v_call: TRBV29-1; d_call: TRBD2; j_call: TRBJ2-2